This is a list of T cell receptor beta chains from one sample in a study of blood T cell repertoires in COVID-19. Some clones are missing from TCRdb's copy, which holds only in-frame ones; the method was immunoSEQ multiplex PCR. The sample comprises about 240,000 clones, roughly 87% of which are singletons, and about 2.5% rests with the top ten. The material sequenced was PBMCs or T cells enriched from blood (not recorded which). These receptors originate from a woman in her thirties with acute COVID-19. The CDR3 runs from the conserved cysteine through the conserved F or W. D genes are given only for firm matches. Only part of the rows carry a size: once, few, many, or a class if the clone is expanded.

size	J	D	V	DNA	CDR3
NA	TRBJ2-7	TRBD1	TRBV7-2	TGTGCCAGCAGCTCCTACAGGGGGCGATCCGGAGAGCAGTACTTC	CASSSYRGRSGEQYF
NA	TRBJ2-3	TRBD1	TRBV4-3	TGCGCCAGCAGCCAACCGGGACAGGGAGGACATACGCAGTATTTT	CASSQPGQGGHTQYF
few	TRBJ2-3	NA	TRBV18	TGTGCCAGCTCACCACTTGCAGGGAGGGGGACAGATACGCAGTATTTT	CASSPLAGRGTDTQYF
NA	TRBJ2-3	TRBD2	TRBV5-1	TGCGCCAGCAGCTTGATAGCGGGGGCCGACGTGGATACGCAGTATTTT	CASSLIAGADVDTQYF
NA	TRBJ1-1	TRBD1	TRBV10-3	TGTGCCATCAGAGCCACACAGGGGGCGAACACTGAAGCTTTCTTT	CAIRATQGANTEAFF
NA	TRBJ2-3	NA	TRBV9	TGTGCCAGCGGAGACGGAGCGGGTTACACAGATACGCAGTATTTT	CASGDGAGYTDTQYF
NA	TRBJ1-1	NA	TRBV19	TGTGCCAGTAGTATTCATGGCAGGGCCCGGGCGACTGAAGCTTTCTTT	CASSIHGRARATEAFF
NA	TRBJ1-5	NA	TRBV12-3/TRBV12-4	TGTGCCAGCAGCCAGGGAATTCAGCCCCAGCATTTT	CASSQGIQPQHF
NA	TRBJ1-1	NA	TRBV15	TGTGCCACCAGCAGACGAAGGGGGTGGACTGAAGCTTTCTTT	CATSRRRGWTEAFF
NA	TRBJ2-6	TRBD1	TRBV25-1	TGTGCCAGCAGTCCGGGGACAGGGGTTGAATCTGGGGCCAACGTCCTGACTTTC	CASSPGTGVESGANVLTF
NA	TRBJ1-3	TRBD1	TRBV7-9	TGTGCCAGCAGCCCCGACAGGGGTGGAAACACCATATATTTT	CASSPDRGGNTIYF
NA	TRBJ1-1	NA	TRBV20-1	TGCAGTGCTAGTCTTACTAGACGAACTGAAGCTTTCTTT	CSASLTRRTEAFF
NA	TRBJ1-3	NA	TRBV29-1	TGCAGCGCGACAGTCTCTGGAAACACCATATATTTT	CSATVSGNTIYF
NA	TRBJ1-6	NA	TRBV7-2	TGTGCCAGCAGCCCCGAGTTCAGGCGCGCACCCCTCCACTTT	CASSPEFRRAPLHF
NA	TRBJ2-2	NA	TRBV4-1	TGCGCCAGCAGCCCCATCGGCACCGGGGAGCTGTTTTTT	CASSPIGTGELFF
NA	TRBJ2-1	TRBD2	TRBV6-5	TGTGCCAGCAGCGTAGCGGGGGGAAGATACAATGAGCAGTTCTTC	CASSVAGGRYNEQFF
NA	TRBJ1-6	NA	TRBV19	TGTGCCAGTAGTATAGAGGCGTGGGGCAATTATTCACCCCTCCACTTT	CASSIEAWGNYSPLHF
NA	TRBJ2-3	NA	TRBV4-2	TGTGCCAGCAGCCAAGATCGGGGAATCACAGATACGCAGTATTTT	CASSQDRGITDTQYF
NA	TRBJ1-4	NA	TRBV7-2	TGTGCCAGCAGCCATACTCCCCGGAGAGGGAAACTGTTTTTT	CASSHTPRRGKLFF
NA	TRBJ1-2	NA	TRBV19	TGTGCCAGTAGCATGGACCCGGGAGTAAATGGCTACACCTTC	CASSMDPGVNGYTF
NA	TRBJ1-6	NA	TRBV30	TGTGCCTGGAGTCCACCGGGGGGGCAGGTGGTCGGTTCACCCCTCCACTTT	CAWSPPGGQVVGSPLHF
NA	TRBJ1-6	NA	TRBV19	TGTGCCAGTAGTTCGCAGGGCTATAATTCACCCCTCCACTTT	CASSSQGYNSPLHF
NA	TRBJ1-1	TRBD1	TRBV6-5	TGTGCCAGCAGACCCATGGACAGGGAGGAGGTTGAAGCTTTCTTT	CASRPMDREEVEAFF
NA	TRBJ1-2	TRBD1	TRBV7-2	TGTGCCAGCAGCACTACAGGGGGCCTGGGTGGCTACACCTTC	CASSTTGGLGGYTF
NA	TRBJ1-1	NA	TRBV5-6	TGTGCCAGCAGCTTGACAGGGCAGAAAGCTTTCTTT	CASSLTGQKAFF
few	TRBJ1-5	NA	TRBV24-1	TGTGCCACCAAGACAGACGCCTTAAGCAATCAGCCCCAGCATTTT	CATKTDALSNQPQHF
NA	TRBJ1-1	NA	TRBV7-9	TGTGCCAGCAGCTTTGGTCCGGGGAACACTGAAGCTTTCTTT	CASSFGPGNTEAFF
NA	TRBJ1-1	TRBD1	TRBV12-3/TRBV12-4	TGTGCCAGCAGTTTAAACAGGGGAGCTTTCTTT	CASSLNRGAFF
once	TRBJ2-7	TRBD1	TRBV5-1	TGCGCCAGCAGCTTGGGACAGGGGCGCTACGAGCAGTACTTC	CASSLGQGRYEQYF
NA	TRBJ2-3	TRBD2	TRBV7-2	TGTGCCAGCAGCCCAGCTGGCGGGGGATCTAGCACAGATACGCAGTATTTT	CASSPAGGGSSTDTQYF
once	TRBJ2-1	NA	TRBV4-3	TGCGCCAGCAGCCAAGAGAGAAGGGGGGAGGGGAATGAGCAGTTCTTC	CASSQERRGEGNEQFF
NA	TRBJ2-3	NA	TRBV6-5	TGTGCCGTTTCTGGGAGGTTCGAGTCACTGGATACGCAGTATTTT	CAVSGRFESLDTQYF
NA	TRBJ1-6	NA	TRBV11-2	TGTGCCAGCAGCTTAGTTCACACGGGACCCCTCCACTTT	CASSLVHTGPLHF
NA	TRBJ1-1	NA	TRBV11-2	TGTGCCAGCAGCTTAGTTCCGTCGGTAGAAGCTTTCTTT	CASSLVPSVEAFF
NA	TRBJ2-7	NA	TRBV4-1	TGCGCCAGCAGCCAAGGACAGTTCTCCTACGAGCAGTACTTC	CASSQGQFSYEQYF
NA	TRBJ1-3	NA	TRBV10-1	TGCGCCAGCAGTGACGGGGAGGCTGGAAACACCATATATTTT	CASSDGEAGNTIYF
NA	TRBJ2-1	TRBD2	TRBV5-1	TGCGCCAGCCGGGAGGGGACCGACTCCTACAATGAGCAGTTCTTC	CASREGTDSYNEQFF
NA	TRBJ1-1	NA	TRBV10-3	TGTGCCATCAGTTGGATTGACTCCCAGACCGAAGCTTTCTTT	CAISWIDSQTEAFF
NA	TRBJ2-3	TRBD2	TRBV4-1	TGCGCCAGCAGCCCATCTAGCGGGGCCACAGATACGCAGTATTTT	CASSPSSGATDTQYF
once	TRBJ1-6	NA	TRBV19	TGTGCCAGTAGTATAGCCGGCGGGAGGAATTCACCCCTCCACTTT	CASSIAGGRNSPLHF
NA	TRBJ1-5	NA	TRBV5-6	TGTGCCAGCAGCTTGGGGGCAGGGGCCACAAATCAGCCCCAGCATTTT	CASSLGAGATNQPQHF
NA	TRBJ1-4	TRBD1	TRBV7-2	TGTGCCAGCAGCCCCGATACCGACAGGGGGACTAATGAAAAACTGTTTTTT	CASSPDTDRGTNEKLFF
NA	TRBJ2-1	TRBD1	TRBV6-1	TGTGCCAGCAGTGAAACAGGGGCAACCTCCTACAATGAGCAGTTCTTC	CASSETGATSYNEQFF
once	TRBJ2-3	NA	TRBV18	TGTGCCAGCTCACGAAGCGGCGAAACAGATACGCAGTATTTT	CASSRSGETDTQYF
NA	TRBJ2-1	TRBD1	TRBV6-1	TGTGCCAGCAGTGACACCCGGGCAGGGGGCGATCAATGGGAGCAGTTCTTC	CASSDTRAGGDQWEQFF
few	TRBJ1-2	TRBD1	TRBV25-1	TGTGCCAGCAGTGAAGGCAGGGGGATTACCATTAACTATGGCTACACCTTC	CASSEGRGITINYGYTF
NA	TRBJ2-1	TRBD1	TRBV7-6	TGTGCCAGCAGATTGGGACAGGGGGCCGCTTGGGAGCAGTTCTTC	CASRLGQGAAWEQFF
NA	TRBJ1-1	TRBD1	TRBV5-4	TGTGCCAGCAGCGGAGGGACAGGGAACACTGAAGCTTTCTTT	CASSGGTGNTEAFF
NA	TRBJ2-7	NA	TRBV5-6	TGTGCCAGCAGCCTTTTAACCACATTCTCCTACGAGCAGTACTTC	CASSLLTTFSYEQYF
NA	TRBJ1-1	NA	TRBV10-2	NA	CASSTSGGTEAFF
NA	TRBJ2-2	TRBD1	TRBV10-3	TGTGCCATCAGTGAGACCCTACAGGGGGCGGGCGGGGAGCTGTTTTTT	CAISETLQGAGGELFF
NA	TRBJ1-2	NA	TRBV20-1	TGCAGTGTCGACAGCTATGGCTACACCTTC	CSVDSYGYTF
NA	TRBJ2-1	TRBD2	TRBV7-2	TGTGCCAGCAGCAATGGACTAGCCTCCTACAATGAGCAGTTCTTC	CASSNGLASYNEQFF
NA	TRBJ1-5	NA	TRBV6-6	TGTGCCAGCAGTTACTCCGGACAGAGCAATCAGCCCCAGCATTTT	CASSYSGQSNQPQHF
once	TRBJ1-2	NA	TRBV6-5	TGTGCCAGCAGCCCCCTGGCCGGCACACCACTACCTTACACCTTC	CASSPLAGTPLPYTF
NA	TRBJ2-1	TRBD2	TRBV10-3	TGTGCCATCCAGACTAGCGGGGGAAACAATGAGCAGTTCTTC	CAIQTSGGNNEQFF
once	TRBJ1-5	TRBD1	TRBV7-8	TGTGCCAGCAGCATGGAGGGGGCAGGCAATCAGCCCCAGCATTTT	CASSMEGAGNQPQHF